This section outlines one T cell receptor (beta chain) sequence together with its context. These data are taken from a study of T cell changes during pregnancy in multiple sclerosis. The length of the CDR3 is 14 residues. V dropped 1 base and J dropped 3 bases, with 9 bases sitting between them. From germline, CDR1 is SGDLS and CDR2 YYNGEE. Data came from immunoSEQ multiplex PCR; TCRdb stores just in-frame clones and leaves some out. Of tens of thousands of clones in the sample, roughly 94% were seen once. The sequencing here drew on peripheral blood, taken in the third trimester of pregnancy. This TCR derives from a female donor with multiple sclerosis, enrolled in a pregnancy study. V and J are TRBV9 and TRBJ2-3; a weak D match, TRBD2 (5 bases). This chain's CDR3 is CASSVIPGTDTQYF. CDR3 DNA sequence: TGTGCCAGCAGCGTAATTCCGGGGACAGATACGCAGTATTTT.